Listed below are T cell receptor beta chains from one sample, sequenced in a study of cytomegalovirus exposure and HLA in healthy donors. Some clones are missing from TCRdb's copy, which holds only in-frame ones; the method was immunoSEQ multiplex PCR. The sample contains 120,000 to 150,000 clones, roughly 80% of which appear only once. Sequenced material: PBMCs. Source of these receptors: a female donor in good health and CMV-seronegative. CDR3s include the opening cysteine and the closing phenylalanine or tryptophan. A D gene is named only where the DNA matches it firmly. Clone size is shown for a subset of rows, as once, few, many or a class of expanded clone.

V,J,D,size,CDR3,DNA
TRBV27,TRBJ1-1,NA,NA,CASSHGSDTEAFF,TGTGCCAGCAGTCACGGTTCGGACACTGAAGCTTTCTTT
TRBV7-6,TRBJ1-5,NA,NA,CASSPLGGVDQPQHF,TGTGCCAGCAGCCCCTTAGGGGGGGTCGATCAGCCCCAGCATTTT
TRBV5-6,TRBJ2-1,NA,NA,CASSLGGINEQFF,TGTGCCAGCAGCTTGGGAGGGATCAATGAGCAGTTCTTC
TRBV11-2,TRBJ2-1,NA,NA,CASSFNNEQFF,TGTGCCAGCAGCTTCAACAATGAGCAGTTCTTC
TRBV6-5,TRBJ2-5,TRBD1,few,CASSPTGGETQYF,TGTGCCAGCAGTCCGACAGGGGGCGAGACCCAGTACTTC
TRBV19,TRBJ2-1,NA,NA,CASSSGYQGNEQFF,TGTGCCAGTAGTAGCGGTTATCAGGGGAATGAGCAGTTCTTC
TRBV30,TRBJ1-5,TRBD1,NA,CAWSVKGTGGAQPQHF,TGTGCCTGGAGTGTAAAAGGGACAGGGGGCGCACAGCCCCAGCATTTT
TRBV7-6,TRBJ1-1,TRBD1,NA,CASSLAPGTANTEAFF,TGTGCCAGCAGCTTAGCGCCTGGGACAGCGAACACTGAAGCTTTCTTT
TRBV19,TRBJ1-2,NA,NA,CASRTLGLTSDYGYTF,TGTGCCAGTAGGACATTGGGACTGACCTCCGACTATGGCTACACCTTC
TRBV9,TRBJ2-1,TRBD2,NA,CASSVLGTSARLEQFF,TGTGCCAGCAGCGTCCTGGGGACTAGCGCCCGATTAGAGCAGTTCTTC
TRBV2,TRBJ2-7,TRBD1,NA,CASSGQGATYEQYF,TGTGCCAGCAGTGGGCAGGGGGCCACCTACGAGCAGTACTTC
TRBV19,TRBJ1-2,TRBD1,NA,CASSTLNVGTDGYTF,TGTGCCAGTAGTACCCTCAACGTCGGGACAGATGGCTACACCTTC
TRBV6-5,TRBJ2-1,TRBD2,NA,CASSATSGRFDEQFF,TGTGCCAGCAGTGCAACTAGCGGGAGGTTTGATGAGCAGTTCTTC
TRBV27,TRBJ1-5,TRBD1,NA,CASSLTQGADRQPQHF,TGTGCCAGCAGTTTAACCCAGGGGGCGGACCGTCAGCCCCAGCATTTT
TRBV5-1,TRBJ2-1,TRBD2,NA,CASSLWTSGSYNEQFF,TGCGCCAGCAGCCTATGGACTAGCGGCTCCTACAATGAGCAGTTCTTC
TRBV4-1,TRBJ2-1,TRBD2,NA,CASSQVWLAGGPSSYNEQFF,TGCGCCAGCAGCCAAGTGTGGCTAGCGGGAGGTCCTAGCTCCTACAATGAGCAGTTCTTC
TRBV29-1,TRBJ2-7,TRBD1,NA,CSGVSDREYEQYF,TGCAGCGGGGTTAGTGACAGGGAGTACGAGCAGTACTTC
TRBV28,TRBJ1-1,NA,NA,CASSPDSLNTEAFF,TGTGCCAGCAGCCCGGACAGTCTGAACACTGAAGCTTTCTTT
TRBV28,TRBJ2-7,NA,NA,CASSTRDKGPSGEQYF,TGTGCCAGCAGTACACGGGACAAGGGGCCTTCGGGGGAGCAGTACTTC
TRBV29-1,TRBJ2-7,NA,NA,CSVSPRGTHNEQYF,TGCAGCGTGTCCCCCCGGGGGACCCATAACGAGCAGTACTTC
TRBV30,TRBJ2-7,TRBD1,NA,CAWDPGQANYEQYF,TGTGCCTGGGATCCGGGACAGGCGAACTACGAGCAGTACTTC
TRBV30,TRBJ1-2,TRBD1,few,CAWSVYRGHNGYTF,TGTGCCTGGAGTGTATACAGGGGACATAATGGCTACACCTTC
TRBV5-6,TRBJ2-5,NA,NA,CASSLGTGLTGQQYF,TGTGCCAGCAGCTTAGGAACCGGGCTGACCGGACAGCAGTACTTC
TRBV4-1,TRBJ1-4,NA,NA,CASSRAGLDEKLFF,TGCGCCAGCAGCCGAGCGGGGCTCGATGAAAAACTGTTTTTT
TRBV6-1,TRBJ2-5,TRBD2,NA,CASSERSGRAGETQYF,TGTGCCAGCAGTGAACGGAGCGGGAGGGCCGGAGAGACCCAGTACTTC
TRBV27,TRBJ1-5,TRBD1,NA,CASSQQGARQPQHF,TGTGCCAGCAGTCAACAGGGGGCTCGCCAGCCCCAGCATTTT
TRBV6-6,TRBJ2-7,NA,NA,CASTYDSPYEQYF,TGTGCCAGCACCTACGACAGTCCCTACGAGCAGTACTTC
TRBV28,TRBJ1-1,NA,NA,CASSSHSPQNTEAFF,TGTGCCAGCAGTTCACACAGCCCCCAGAACACTGAAGCTTTCTTT
TRBV2,TRBJ2-3,TRBD2,NA,CASSARLAGGTDTQYF,TGTGCCAGCAGTGCCCGACTAGCGGGAGGGACAGATACGCAGTATTTT
TRBV19,TRBJ1-4,NA,NA,CASSIRTTNEKLFF,TGTGCCAGTAGTATCAGGACAACTAATGAAAAACTGTTTTTT
TRBV7-3,TRBJ2-3,TRBD2,NA,CASSLRAGGTTDTQYF,TGTGCCAGCAGCTTACGAGCGGGAGGAACCACAGATACGCAGTATTTT
TRBV19,TRBJ1-4,NA,NA,CASSIVQNEKLFF,TGTGCCAGTAGTATCGTACAGAATGAAAAACTGTTTTTT
TRBV6-5,TRBJ2-7,TRBD1,once,CASSSTGISYEQYF,TGTGCCAGCAGTTCGACAGGGATCTCCTACGAGCAGTACTTC
TRBV19,TRBJ2-1,NA,NA,CASSMWGLEQFF,TGTGCCAGTAGTATGTGGGGCCTTGAGCAGTTCTTC